The rows below give T cell receptor beta chains drawn from one sample of a study of T cell clones after liver transplantation. TCRdb's copy holds only in-frame clones and misses some; the assay was immunoSEQ multiplex PCR. The sample shows under 150,000 clones, 90% of them seen only once. The input for sequencing was CD4+ T cells from blood, taken 12 months after liver transplant. All receptors come from a human patient who received a liver transplant. A subset of T cells may come from the graft donor. Each CDR3 is given with its conserved first and last residue.

j_gene | v_gene | CDR3aa
TRBJ1-1 | TRBV21-1 | CASSRDRGRRGNTEAFF
TRBJ2-5 | TRBV11-2 | CASSSRDKQETQYF
TRBJ2-3 | TRBV5-6 | CASSLGWTGTDTQYF
TRBJ1-1 | TRBV5-1 | CASSFIDRGTEAFF
TRBJ1-1 | TRBV30 | CAAGNTEAFF
TRBJ1-1 | TRBV5-4 | CASSWRGSRNTEAFF
TRBJ2-5 | TRBV9 | CASSVKGLETQYF
TRBJ2-5 | TRBV27 | CASGKDRVRETQYF
TRBJ2-7 | TRBV5-8 | CASSLKTLASEQYF
TRBJ1-2 | TRBV11-1 | CASSPPDNPTSYGYTF
TRBJ1-1 | TRBV9 | CASSSRPEFREAFF
TRBJ2-7 | TRBV2 | CATRRGRQDEQYF
TRBJ1-5 | TRBV12-5 | CASGSRTGNQPQHF